This T cell receptor beta chain stems from a study of response to subunit inactivated influenza vaccine. Study-wide findings and caveats: Authors suggested seasonal influenza vaccinations each recruit few new T cells.

This clonotype was seen ten or more times. Its antigen is undetermined. A single record per CDR3 protein comes from TCRdb applying MiXCR to the RT-PCR reads. The sample includes approximately 500,000 distinct CDR3 sequences, 13% of them seen just once. From germline, CDR1 is MNHEY and CDR2 SVGAGI. The trim removed 2 bases at V and 8 bases at J, leaving 11 bases unmatched. The CDR3 has 15 residues. This chain uses TRBV6-5 with TRBJ2-7, with 8 nucleotides matching TRBD2. This TCR came from a man aged 45-65 years who received an inactivated influenza vaccine. The sample was PBMCs from blood, taken more than 35 days after vaccination. CDR3 bases: TGTGCCAGCAGTTACCTAGGACTAGCTCCTCTCCAGCAGTACTTC. Amino acids: CASSYLGLAPLQQYF.